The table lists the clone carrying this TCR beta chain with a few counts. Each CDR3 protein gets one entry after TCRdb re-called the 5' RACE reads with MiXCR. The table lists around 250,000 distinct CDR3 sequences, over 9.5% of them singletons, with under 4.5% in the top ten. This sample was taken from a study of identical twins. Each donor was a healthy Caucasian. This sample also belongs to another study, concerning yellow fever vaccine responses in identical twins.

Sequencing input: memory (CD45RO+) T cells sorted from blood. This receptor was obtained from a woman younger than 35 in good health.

In nucleotides, the CDR3 is TGCAGTGCACGCGGGGTGGGAACGAACACCGGGGAGCTGTTTTTT. Protein product: CSARGVGTNTGELFF. The chain recombines TRBV20-1 with TRBJ2-2; maybe TRBD2 (6 bases). Trimming cost V 6 bases and J 0 bases, with 14 bases left between them. CDR1 and CDR2 (germline): DFQATT, SNEGSKA (reference sequence). This CDR3 spans 15 amino acids.